This TCR beta chain was profiled in a study of shared T cell receptors in the human thymus. Data came from immunoSEQ multiplex PCR; TCRdb stores just in-frame clones and leaves some out. Among over 650,000 clones listed, 70% to 90% were seen once. V was cut by 2 bases and J by 2 bases, with 12 bases left in between. Looked up from germline, CDR1 is MNHEY and CDR2 is SMNVEV (reference sequence). This CDR3 has 15 residues. These data are also associated with another study on human thymus T cells.

V is TRBV27 and J is TRBJ1-1; the D gene is possibly TRBD1 (5 bases). The origin of this receptor is a boy younger than two with a congenital heart defect. The sequenced material came from thymocytes. The CDR3 DNA sequence: TGTGCCAGCAGTTTAAGGTTCGGGGGAAACACTGAAGCTTTCTTT. Protein sequence: CASSLRFGGNTEAFF.